These 13 T cell receptor beta chains came from one sample sequenced in a study of blood T cell repertoires in COVID-19. Assay used: immunoSEQ multiplex PCR; TCRdb lists only in-frame clones, some missing. The data show roughly 80,000 clones, around 90% seen once. Material: peripheral blood. The receptors were gathered from a woman of 80 years or more with active or convalescent COVID-19.

The CDR3 nucleotides are TGTGCCACCAGTGCCGGAGGGGCACCGTACAATGAGCAGTTCTTC. Residues: CATSAGGAPYNEQFF. J is TRBJ2-1 and V is TRBV24-1; D is possibly TRBD2 (6 bases). Germline V lookup: CDR1 KGHDR, CDR2 SFDVKD. The V end was cut by 5 bases, the J end by 4 bases, with 14 bases between. The CDR3 is 15 amino acids.

The chain joins TRBV7-2 to TRBJ2-2, with D possibly matching TRBD2 (5 bases). CDR1 and CDR2 (germline): SGHTA, FQGNSA. This CDR3 contains 14 residues. V lost 3 bases and J lost 5, with 10 bases in between. The CDR3 is CASSFDYVTGELFF. For the CDR3, the DNA is TGTGCCAGCAGCTTCGACTATGTGACCGGGGAGCTGTTTTTT. The entire variable domain, with the rest obtained from reference TRBV7-2 and TRBJ2-2, is as follows: GAGVSQSPSNKVTEKGKDVELRCDPISGHTALYWYRQSLGQGLEFLIYFQGNSAPDKSGLPSDRFSAERTGGSVSTLTIQRTQQEDSAVYLCASSFDYVTGELFFGEGSRLTVL.

This chain joins TRBV30 and TRBJ1-5, with D hard to call. The V gene lost 2 bases and the J gene lost 7 bases, with 12 bases spanning the gap. Germline V gene data show CDR1 as GTSNPN and CDR2 as SVGIG (reference sequence). The CDR3 contains 13 residues. The DNA of the CDR3 is TGTGCCTGGAGTTCCGGAGGGCAACAGCCCCAGCATTTT. It yields the protein CAWSSGGQQPQHF.

This clone was detected only a few times. This chain joins TRBV7-8 and TRBJ2-7; 8 bases map to TRBD1. CDR1 is SGHVS and CDR2 is FQNEAQ in the germline V gene. The CDR3 runs to 13 residues. Trimming cost V 3 bases and J 6 bases; bases outside gene matches: 4. The CDR3 spells CASSLQGAGEQYF. The CDR3 bases are TGTGCCAGCAGCTTGCAGGGGGCGGGCGAGCAGTACTTC.

V gene TRBV18 combines with J gene TRBJ1-1; 7 nucleotides agree with TRBD1. The CDR3 contains 15 residues. The V segment lost 2 bases and the J segment 0 bases; nucleotides outside the gene matches: 3. Germline V gives CDR1 KGHSH, CDR2 LQKENI. This CDR3 reads CASSPVGQMNTEAFF. The CDR3 DNA is TGTGCCAGCTCACCAGTGGGACAGATGAACACTGAAGCTTTCTTT.

This chain joins TRBV5-4 and TRBJ1-1; no clear D gene. This CDR3 spans 13 amino acids. The V and J ends lost 7 bases and 5 bases respectively, with 15 bases between them. Per the germline V gene, CDR1 is SGHNT and CDR2 is YYREEE (reference sequence). In DNA form, the CDR3 reads TGTGCCAGCTTCCCCCAACCGGAGACTGAAGCTTTCTTT. Translation: CASFPQPETEAFF.

The chain uses TRBV19 and TRBJ1-4, with 7 bases fitting TRBD1. The CDR3 runs 12 residues. J lost 3 bases, V lost 8 bases, and 0 bases had no gene match. Germline lookup yields CDR1 LNHDA and CDR2 SQIVND (reference sequence). The CDR3 DNA is TGTGCCAGTGGGACAGCTAATGAAAAACTGTTTTTT. Translation gives CASGTANEKLFF.

The rearrangement joins TRBV4-3 to TRBJ2-3; the D gene is possibly TRBD1 (6 bases). The CDR3 extends over 16 amino acids. Trimming left V 0 bases short and J 3 bases short, with 13 bases between. The germline CDR1 and CDR2 sequences are LGHNA and YSLEER. CDR3 bases: TGCGCCAGCAGCCAAGAGCACTCCGGGACAACAGATACGCAGTATTTT. As protein: CASSQEHSGTTDTQYF.

The chain couples TRBV2 to TRBJ1-5; the D gene is possibly TRBD1 (6 bases). Germline lookup yields CDR1 SNHLY and CDR2 FYNNEI. The length of the CDR3 is 14 residues. Trimming removed 7 bases from V and 0 bases from J, with 10 bases in between. CDR3 sequence: CASNGQYSNQPQHF. As DNA, the CDR3 is TGTGCCAGCAATGGACAGTATAGCAATCAGCCCCAGCATTTT.

V is TRBV10-3 and J is TRBJ1-2, with D maybe TRBD1 (6 bases). This CDR3 is built from 14 residues. The V gene lost 9 bases and the J gene lost 4 bases, with 18 bases spanning the gap. CDR1 ENHRY and CDR2 SYGVKD come from the germline V gene. This chain's CDR3 is CAIYREDSPYGYTF. The CDR3 nucleotides read TGTGCCATATATCGGGAGGACAGCCCCTATGGCTACACCTTC.

The sample holds one count of this clone. This chain joins TRBV4-1 and TRBJ2-3, with 7 nucleotides matching TRBD1. CDR3 length: 18 amino acids. With V trimmed by 1 base and J by 4 bases, 14 bases remained unmatched. Germline CDR1 is MGHRA and CDR2 is YSYEKL. For the CDR3, the DNA is TGCGCCAGCAGCCAAGGCCCCACCCAAGGGCAGGGGGCAGATACGCAGTATTTT. Its protein product is CASSQGPTQGQGADTQYF.

The chain carries TRBV28 and TRBJ1-2; D gene unclear. Per the germline V gene, CDR1 is MDHEN and CDR2 is SYDVKM. This CDR3 spans 14 amino acids. The V end was cut by 7 bases, the J end by 3 bases, with 15 bases between. The CDR3 nucleotides are TGTGCCAGCACCTTGGTTGAGGGAGACTATGGCTACACCTTC. It is translated as CASTLVEGDYGYTF.

J is TRBJ1-1 and V is TRBV7-2; D perhaps matches TRBD1 (6 bases). The CDR3 totals 16 residues. The ends were cut back, 3 bases at V and 5 bases at J, with 19 bases in the middle. The germline V gene has CDR1 SGHTA and CDR2 FQGNSA. CDR3 bases: TGTGCCAGCAGCTTGTCCCCGCCGGACAGAACGACTGAAGCTTTCTTT. This translates into CASSLSPPDRTTEAFF.